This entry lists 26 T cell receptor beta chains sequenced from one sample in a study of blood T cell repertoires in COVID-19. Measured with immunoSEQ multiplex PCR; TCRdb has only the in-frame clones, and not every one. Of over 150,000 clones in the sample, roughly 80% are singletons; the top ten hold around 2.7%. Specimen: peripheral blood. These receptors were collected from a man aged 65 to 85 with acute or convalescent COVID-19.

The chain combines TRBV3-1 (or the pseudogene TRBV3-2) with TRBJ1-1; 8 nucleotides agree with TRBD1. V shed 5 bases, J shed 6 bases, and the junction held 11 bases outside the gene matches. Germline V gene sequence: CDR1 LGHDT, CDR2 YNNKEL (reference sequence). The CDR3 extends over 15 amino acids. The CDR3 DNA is TGTGCCAGCAGCTCGGACAGGGCTGGGGGCCCTGAAGCTTTCTTT. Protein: CASSSDRAGGPEAFF.

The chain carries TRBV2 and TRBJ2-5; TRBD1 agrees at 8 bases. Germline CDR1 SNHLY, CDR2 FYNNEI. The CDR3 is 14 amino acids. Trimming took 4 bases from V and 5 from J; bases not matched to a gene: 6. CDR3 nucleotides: TGTGCCAGCAGTGGACAGGGGAGAGGGGAGACCCAGTACTTC. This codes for CASSGQGRGETQYF.

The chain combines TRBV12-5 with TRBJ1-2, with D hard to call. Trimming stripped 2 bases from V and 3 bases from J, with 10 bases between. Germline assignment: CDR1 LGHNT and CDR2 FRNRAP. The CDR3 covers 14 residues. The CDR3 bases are TGTGCTAGTGGTTTGATCACAGCTCACTATGGCTACACCTTC. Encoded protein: CASGLITAHYGYTF.

CDR3 amino acids: CASSQAARLSTDTQYF. DNA for the CDR3: TGTGCCAGCAGCCAAGCGGCTAGGCTGAGCACAGATACGCAGTATTTT. V is TRBV3-1 (or the pseudogene TRBV3-2) and J is TRBJ2-3; D not resolved. This CDR3 contains 16 residues. Trimming stripped 1 base from V and 0 bases from J, with 11 bases between. Per germline, CDR1 LGHDT and CDR2 YNNKEL (reference sequence).

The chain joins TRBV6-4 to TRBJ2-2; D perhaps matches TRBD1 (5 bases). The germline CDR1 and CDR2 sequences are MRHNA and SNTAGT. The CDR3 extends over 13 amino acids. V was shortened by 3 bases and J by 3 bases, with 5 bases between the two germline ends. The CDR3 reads CASSEGDTGELFF. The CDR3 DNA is TGTGCCAGCAGTGAAGGGGACACCGGGGAGCTGTTTTTT.

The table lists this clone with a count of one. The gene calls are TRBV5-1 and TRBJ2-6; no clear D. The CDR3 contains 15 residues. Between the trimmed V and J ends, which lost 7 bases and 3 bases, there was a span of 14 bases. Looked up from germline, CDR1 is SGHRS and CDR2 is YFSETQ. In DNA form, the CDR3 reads TGCGCCAGCGGCCCTCCTCCGGGTGGGGCCAACGTCCTGACTTTC. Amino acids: CASGPPPGGANVLTF. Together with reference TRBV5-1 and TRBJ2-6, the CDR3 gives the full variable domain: KAGVTQTPRYLIKTRGQQVTLSCSPISGHRSVSWYQQTPGQGLQFLFEYFSETQRNKGNFPGRFSGRQFSNSRSEMNVSTLELGDSALYLCASGPPPGGANVLTFGAGSRLTVL.

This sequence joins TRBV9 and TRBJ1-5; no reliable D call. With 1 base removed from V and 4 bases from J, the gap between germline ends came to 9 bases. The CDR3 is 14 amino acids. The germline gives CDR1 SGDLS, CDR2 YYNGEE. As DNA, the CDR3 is TGTGCCAGCAGCGTAAGGCCAGGAAATCAGCCCCAGCATTTT. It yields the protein CASSVRPGNQPQHF.

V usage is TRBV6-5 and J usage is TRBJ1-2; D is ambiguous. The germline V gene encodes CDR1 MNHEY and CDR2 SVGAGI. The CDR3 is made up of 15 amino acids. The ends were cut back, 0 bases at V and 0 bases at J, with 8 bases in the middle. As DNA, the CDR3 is TGTGCCAGCAGTTACTCGAACGGTCCTAACTATGGCTACACCTTC. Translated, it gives CASSYSNGPNYGYTF.

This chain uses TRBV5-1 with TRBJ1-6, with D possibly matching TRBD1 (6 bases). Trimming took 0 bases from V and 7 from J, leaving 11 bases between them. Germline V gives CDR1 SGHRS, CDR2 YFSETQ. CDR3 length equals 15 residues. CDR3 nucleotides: TGCGCCAGCAGCTTGGTCGCAGGGGAAAATTCACCCCTCCACTTT. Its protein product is CASSLVAGENSPLHF.

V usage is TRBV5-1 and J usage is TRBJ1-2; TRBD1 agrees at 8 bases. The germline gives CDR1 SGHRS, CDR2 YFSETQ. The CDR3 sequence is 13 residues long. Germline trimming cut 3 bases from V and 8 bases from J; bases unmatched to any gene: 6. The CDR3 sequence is CASSSTGARGYTF. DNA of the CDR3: TGCGCCAGCAGCTCGACAGGGGCAAGGGGCTACACCTTC.

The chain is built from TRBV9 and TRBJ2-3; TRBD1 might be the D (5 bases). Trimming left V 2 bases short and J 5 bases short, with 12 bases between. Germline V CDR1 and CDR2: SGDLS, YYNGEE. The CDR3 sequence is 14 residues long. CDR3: CASSVLDRQDTQYF. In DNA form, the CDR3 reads TGTGCCAGCAGCGTTTTAGACAGACAAGATACGCAGTATTTT.

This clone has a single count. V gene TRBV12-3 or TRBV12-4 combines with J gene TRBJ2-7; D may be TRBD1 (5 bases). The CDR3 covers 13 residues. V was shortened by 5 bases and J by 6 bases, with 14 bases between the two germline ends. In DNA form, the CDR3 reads TGTGCCAGCAGTCCCCTCTCACAGGTCGAGCAGTACTTC. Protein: CASSPLSQVEQYF.

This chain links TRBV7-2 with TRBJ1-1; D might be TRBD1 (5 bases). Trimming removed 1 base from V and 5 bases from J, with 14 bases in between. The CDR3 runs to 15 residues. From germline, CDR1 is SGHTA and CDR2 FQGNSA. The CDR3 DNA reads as TGTGCCAGCAGCTTAGTTGTGGGGGGTAGAACTGAAGCTTTCTTT. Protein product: CASSLVVGGRTEAFF.

The chain's CDR3 is CASTSRSNYGYTF. The CDR3 nucleotides are TGTGCCAGCACCTCCAGATCTAACTATGGCTACACCTTC. The gene calls are TRBV5-6 and TRBJ1-2; D is unresolved. The CDR3 is 13 amino acids. Germline assignment: CDR1 SGHDT and CDR2 YYEEEE. Deletions cut 6 bases from V and 0 bases from J, with 9 bases between.

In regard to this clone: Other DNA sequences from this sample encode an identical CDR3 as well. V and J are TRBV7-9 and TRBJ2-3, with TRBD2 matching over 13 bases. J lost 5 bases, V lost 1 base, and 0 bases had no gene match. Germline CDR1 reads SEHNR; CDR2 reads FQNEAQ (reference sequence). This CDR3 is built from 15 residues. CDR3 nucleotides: TGTGCCAGCAGCTTAGGACTAGCGGGAGGAGATACGCAGTATTTT. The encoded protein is CASSLGLAGGDTQYF. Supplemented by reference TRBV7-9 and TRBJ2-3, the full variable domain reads DTGVSQNPRHKITKRGQNVTFRCDPISEHNRLYWYRQTLGQGPEFLTYFQNEAQLEKSRLLSDRFSAERPKGSFSTLEIQRTEQGDSAMYLCASSLGLAGGDTQYFGPGTRLTVL.

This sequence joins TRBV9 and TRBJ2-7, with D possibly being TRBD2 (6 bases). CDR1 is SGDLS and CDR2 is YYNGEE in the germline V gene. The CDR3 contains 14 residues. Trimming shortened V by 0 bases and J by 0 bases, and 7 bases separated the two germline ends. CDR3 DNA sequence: TGTGCCAGCAGCGTAGGGGACTTCTCCTACGAGCAGTACTTC. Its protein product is CASSVGDFSYEQYF.

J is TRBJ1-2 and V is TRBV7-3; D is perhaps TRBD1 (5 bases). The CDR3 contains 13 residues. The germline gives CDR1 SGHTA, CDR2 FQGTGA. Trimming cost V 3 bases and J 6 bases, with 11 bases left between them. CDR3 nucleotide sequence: TGTGCCAGCAGCTTTACTGGGGCAGATGGCTACACCTTC. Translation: CASSFTGADGYTF. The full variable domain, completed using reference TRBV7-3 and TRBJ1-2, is GAGVSQTPSNKVTEKGKYVELRCDPISGHTALYWYRQSLGQGPEFLIYFQGTGAADDSGLPNDRFFAVRPEGSVSTLKIQRTERGDSAVYLCASSFTGADGYTFGSGTRLTVV.

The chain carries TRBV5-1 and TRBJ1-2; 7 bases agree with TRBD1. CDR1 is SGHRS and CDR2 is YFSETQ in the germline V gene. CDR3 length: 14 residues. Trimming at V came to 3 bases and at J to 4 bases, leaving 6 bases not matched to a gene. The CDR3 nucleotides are TGCGCCAGCAGCTCCGGGACAGCTAGCTATGGCTACACCTTC. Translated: CASSSGTASYGYTF.

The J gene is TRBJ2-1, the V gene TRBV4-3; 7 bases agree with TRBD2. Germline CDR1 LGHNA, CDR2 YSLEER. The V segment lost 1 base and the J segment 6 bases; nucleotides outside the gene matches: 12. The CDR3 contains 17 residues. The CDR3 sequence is CASSQGSGRGSLNEQFF. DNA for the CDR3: TGCGCCAGCAGCCAAGGAAGTGGGCGGGGGTCCCTCAATGAGCAGTTCTTC.

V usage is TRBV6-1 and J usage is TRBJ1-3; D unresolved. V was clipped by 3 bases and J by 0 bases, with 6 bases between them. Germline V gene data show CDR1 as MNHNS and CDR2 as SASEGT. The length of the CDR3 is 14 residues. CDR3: CASSEADSGNTIYF. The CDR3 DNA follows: TGTGCCAGCAGTGAGGCCGACTCTGGAAACACCATATATTTT.

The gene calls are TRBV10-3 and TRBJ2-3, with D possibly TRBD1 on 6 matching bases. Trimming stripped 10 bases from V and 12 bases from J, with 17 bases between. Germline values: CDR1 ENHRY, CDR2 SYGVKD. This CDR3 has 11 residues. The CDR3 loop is CATWDTPIQYF. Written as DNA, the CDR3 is TGTGCCACCTGGGACACACCAATACAGTATTTT.

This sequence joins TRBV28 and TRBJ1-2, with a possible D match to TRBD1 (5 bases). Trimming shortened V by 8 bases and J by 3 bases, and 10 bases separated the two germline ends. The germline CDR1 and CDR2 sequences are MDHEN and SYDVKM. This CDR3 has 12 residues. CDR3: CASQDRDYGYTF. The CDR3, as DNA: TGTGCCAGCCAAGACAGAGACTATGGCTACACCTTC.

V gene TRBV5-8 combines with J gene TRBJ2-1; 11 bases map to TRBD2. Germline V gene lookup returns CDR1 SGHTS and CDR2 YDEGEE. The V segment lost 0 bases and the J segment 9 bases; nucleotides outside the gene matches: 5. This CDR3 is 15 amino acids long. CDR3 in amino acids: CASSLATSGSREQFF. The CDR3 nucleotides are TGTGCCAGCAGCTTGGCCACTAGCGGGAGCCGTGAGCAGTTCTTC.

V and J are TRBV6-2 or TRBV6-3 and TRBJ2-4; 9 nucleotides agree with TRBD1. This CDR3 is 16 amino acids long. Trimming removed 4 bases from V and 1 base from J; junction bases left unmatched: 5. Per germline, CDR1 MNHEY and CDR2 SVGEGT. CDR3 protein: CASSSQGASAKNIQYF. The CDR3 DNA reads TGTGCCAGCAGTTCACAGGGGGCTTCGGCCAAAAACATTCAGTACTTC.

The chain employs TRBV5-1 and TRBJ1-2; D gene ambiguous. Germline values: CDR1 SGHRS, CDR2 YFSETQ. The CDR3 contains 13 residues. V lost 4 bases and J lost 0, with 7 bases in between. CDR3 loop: CASSPDSNYGYTF. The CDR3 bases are TGCGCCAGCAGCCCCGACTCTAACTATGGCTACACCTTC.

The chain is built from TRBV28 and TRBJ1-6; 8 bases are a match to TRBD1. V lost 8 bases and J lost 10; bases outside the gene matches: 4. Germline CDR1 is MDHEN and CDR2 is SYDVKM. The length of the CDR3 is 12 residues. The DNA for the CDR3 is TGTGCCAGCCAACAGGGGGACTCACCCCTCCACTTT. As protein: CASQQGDSPLHF.